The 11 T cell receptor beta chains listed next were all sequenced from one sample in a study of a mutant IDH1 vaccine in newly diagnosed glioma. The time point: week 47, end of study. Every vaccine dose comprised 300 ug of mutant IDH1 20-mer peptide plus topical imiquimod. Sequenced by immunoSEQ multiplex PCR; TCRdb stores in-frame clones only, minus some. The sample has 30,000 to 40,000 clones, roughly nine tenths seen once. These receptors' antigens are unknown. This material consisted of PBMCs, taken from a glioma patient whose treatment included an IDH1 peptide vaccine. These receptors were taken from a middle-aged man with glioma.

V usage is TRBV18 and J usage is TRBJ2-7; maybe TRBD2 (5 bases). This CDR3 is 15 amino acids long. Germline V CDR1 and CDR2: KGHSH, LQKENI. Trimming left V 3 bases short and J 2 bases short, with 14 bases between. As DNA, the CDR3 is TGTGCCAGCTCACCGACTGTTTCCGGGGCCTACGAGCAGTACTTC. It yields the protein CASSPTVSGAYEQYF.

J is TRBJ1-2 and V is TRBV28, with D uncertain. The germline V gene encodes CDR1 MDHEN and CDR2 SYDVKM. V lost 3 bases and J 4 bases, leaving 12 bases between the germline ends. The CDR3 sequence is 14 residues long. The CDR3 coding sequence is TGTGCCAGCAGTTTCCCCGGTCTGGCCTATGGCTACACCTTC. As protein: CASSFPGLAYGYTF.

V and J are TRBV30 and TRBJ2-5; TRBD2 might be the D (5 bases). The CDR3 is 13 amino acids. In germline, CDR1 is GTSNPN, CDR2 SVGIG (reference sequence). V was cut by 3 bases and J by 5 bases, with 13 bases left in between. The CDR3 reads CAWRWLAGETQYF. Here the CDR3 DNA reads TGTGCCTGGAGATGGCTAGCCGGCGAGACCCAGTACTTC.

DNA of the CDR3: TGTGCCAGCTCACCACCCTCCGGGGAGACTGAAGCTTTCTTT. This gives the protein CASSPPSGETEAFF. The chain is built from TRBV18 and TRBJ1-1; no firm D call. The CDR3 has 14 residues. Germline-derived CDR1 and CDR2 are KGHSH and LQKENI. Trimming left V 0 bases short and J 5 bases short, with 10 bases between.

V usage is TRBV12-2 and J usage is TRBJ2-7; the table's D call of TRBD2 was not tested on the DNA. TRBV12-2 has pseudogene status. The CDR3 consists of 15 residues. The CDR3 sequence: CASRLESRDGGEQYV. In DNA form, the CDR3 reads TGTGCAAGTCGCTTAGAAAGCAGGGACGGGGGGGAGCAGTACGTC.

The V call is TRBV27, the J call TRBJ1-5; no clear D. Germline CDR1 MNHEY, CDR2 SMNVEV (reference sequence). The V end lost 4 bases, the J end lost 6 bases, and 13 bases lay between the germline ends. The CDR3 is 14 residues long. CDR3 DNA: TGTGCCAGCAGTTCAGGCAGGTCGGGTCAGCCCCAGCATTTT. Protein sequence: CASSSGRSGQPQHF.

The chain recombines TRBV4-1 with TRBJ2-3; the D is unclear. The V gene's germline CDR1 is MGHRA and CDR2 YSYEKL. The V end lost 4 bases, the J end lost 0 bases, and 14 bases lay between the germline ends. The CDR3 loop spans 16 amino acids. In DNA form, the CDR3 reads TGCGCCAGCAGCCCCAGCCCGGTAACTAGCACAGATACGCAGTATTTT. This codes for CASSPSPVTSTDTQYF.

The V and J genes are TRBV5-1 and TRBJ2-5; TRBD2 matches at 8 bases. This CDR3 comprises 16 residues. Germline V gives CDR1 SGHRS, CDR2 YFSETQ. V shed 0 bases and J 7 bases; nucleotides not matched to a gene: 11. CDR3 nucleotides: TGCGCCAGCAGCTTGGCTAGCGGGCTCACTGAGGGGACCCAGTACTTC. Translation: CASSLASGLTEGTQYF.

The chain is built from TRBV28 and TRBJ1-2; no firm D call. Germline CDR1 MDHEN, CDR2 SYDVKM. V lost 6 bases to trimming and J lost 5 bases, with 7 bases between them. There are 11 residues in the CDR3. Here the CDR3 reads CASSSRYGYTF. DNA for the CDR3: TGTGCCAGCAGCTCCCGATATGGCTACACCTTC.

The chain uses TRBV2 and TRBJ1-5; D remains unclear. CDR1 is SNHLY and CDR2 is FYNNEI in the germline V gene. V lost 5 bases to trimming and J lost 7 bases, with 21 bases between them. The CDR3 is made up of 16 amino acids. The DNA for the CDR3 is TGTGCCAGCAGTCCGGGTTTGGACGGTGGGAGGCAGCCCCAGCATTTT. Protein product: CASSPGLDGGRQPQHF.

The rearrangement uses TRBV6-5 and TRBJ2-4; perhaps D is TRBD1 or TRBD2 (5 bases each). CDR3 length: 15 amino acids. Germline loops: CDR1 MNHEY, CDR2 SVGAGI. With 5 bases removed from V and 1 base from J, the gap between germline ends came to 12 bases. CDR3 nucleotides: TGTGCCAGCAGTCTGGGACGGCCCGCCAAAAACATTCAGTACTTC. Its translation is CASSLGRPAKNIQYF.